The clone carrying this TCR beta chain has only one observation. Per the study methods: The assay estimated nucleated cells by amplifying reference gene primers. Some clones are missing from TCRdb's copy, which holds only in-frame ones; the method was immunoSEQ multiplex PCR. For V, J and clone size, that table is used; D and trimming come from the DNA. The repertoire consists of 55,000 to 65,000 clones, with roughly four fifths occurring once and the leading ten covering 25% to 35%. Enrolment of Seattle patients took place during active infection, and they were followed longitudinally. The CDR3 has 12 residues. Trimming at V came to 4 bases and at J to 6 bases, leaving 3 bases not matched to a gene. The germline V gene has CDR1 SGHNT and CDR2 YYREEE (reference sequence). The data were obtained in a study of blood T cell repertoires in COVID-19. Whole-study context: There were acute and convalescent COVID-19 samples, and they came from the United States, Italy and Spain. The analysed material was cDNA or gDNA that came from T cells, B-cell-depleted T cells, or PBMCs.

This rearrangement joins TRBV5-4 to TRBJ1-1; 7 nucleotides match TRBD1. The sample comprised peripheral blood. This TCR came from a man aged 60 to 75 with COVID-19, enrolled during active disease. The CDR3 region is CASSDRVAEAFF. The CDR3, as DNA: TGTGCCAGCAGCGACAGGGTTGCTGAAGCTTTCTTT.